Given below is one T cell receptor (beta chain) in context. This record belongs to a study of blood T cell repertoires in COVID-19. Study background: Some COVID-19 samples were acute and others convalescent; all came from the United States, Italy and Spain.

Study processing details: It was from reference gene primer amplification that nucleated cell counts were estimated. Sequencing was performed with immunoSEQ multiplex PCR; in TCRdb, only in-frame clones are kept and a portion is missing. V and J calls and clone size are copied from that table; D and trimming were computed from the DNA. The sample has hundreds of thousands of clones; 75% to 85% are singletons. The CDR3 contains 15 residues. Trimming took 0 bases from V and 8 from J, leaving 15 bases between them. Per the germline V gene, CDR1 is SGHTS and CDR2 is YDEGEE. Membership in each cohort depended on participant-reported clinical history.

Sequenced material: PBMCs or T cells enriched from blood (not recorded which). The chain employs TRBV5-8 and TRBJ2-1; TRBD1 might be the D (7 bases). This TCR came from a woman between 45 and 60 years old with acute COVID-19. The CDR3: CASSLGQGGYDEQFF. The CDR3 DNA reads as TGTGCCAGCAGCTTGGGTCAGGGGGGATACGATGAGCAGTTCTTC.